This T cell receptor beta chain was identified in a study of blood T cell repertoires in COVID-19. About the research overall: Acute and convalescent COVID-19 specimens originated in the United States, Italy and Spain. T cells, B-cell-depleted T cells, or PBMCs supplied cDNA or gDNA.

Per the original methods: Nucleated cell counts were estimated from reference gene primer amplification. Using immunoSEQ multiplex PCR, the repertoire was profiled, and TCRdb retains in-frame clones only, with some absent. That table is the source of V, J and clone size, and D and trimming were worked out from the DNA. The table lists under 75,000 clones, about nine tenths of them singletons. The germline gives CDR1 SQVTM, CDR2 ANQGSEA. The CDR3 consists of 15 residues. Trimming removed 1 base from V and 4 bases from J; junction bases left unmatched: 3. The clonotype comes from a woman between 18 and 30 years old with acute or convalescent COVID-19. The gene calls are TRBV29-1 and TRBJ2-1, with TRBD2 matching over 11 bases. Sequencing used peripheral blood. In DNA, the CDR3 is TGCAGCGTTGAAGGACTAGCGGGAAAGTACAATGAGCAGTTCTTC. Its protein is CSVEGLAGKYNEQFF.